This T cell receptor (beta chain) was sequenced for a study of blood T cells in healthy people across ages. General study points: The study found TCR beta diversity correlated strongly with naive T cell percentage.

Primers used in a second PCR of roughly 6 to 12 cycles were a sample-barcoded 5' primer and a J-beta primer mix. TCRdb fed the 5' RACE reads into MiXCR, producing one record per CDR3 protein. Of hundreds of thousands of distinct CDR3 sequences detected, 29% appear once; the ten largest clones hold 17%. Aged about 6 to 100, donors were systemically healthy Caucasians from Russia. This clonotype has a count of ten or more. No antigen is known for it. Germline CDR1 is MDHEN and CDR2 is SYDVKM. V gave up 8 bases and J gave up 4 bases, with 12 bases separating them. The CDR3 runs to 14 residues. The material sequenced was blood. The J gene is TRBJ2-6, the V gene TRBV28, with D tentatively TRBD2 (5 bases). This clonotype originated in an elderly woman in good health. The CDR3 loop is CASRGSFGANVLTF. The CDR3 DNA sequence: TGTGCCAGCCGCGGGTCCTTCGGGGCCAACGTCCTGACTTTC.